Listed below are T cell receptor beta chains from one sample, sequenced in a study of persistence of HIV-infected CD4 T cells. Their antigens are not known. Clones were sequenced by immunoSEQ multiplex PCR, and TCRdb holds only the in-frame ones, with some missing. The data contain roughly 20,000 clones, 65% of them singletons. Sequenced here: CD4+ T cells sorted from PBMCs after roughly 19-hour stimulation, sampled from a patient who received antiretroviral therapy. The receptors stem from an adult woman with HIV who was CMV-seropositive. Each CDR3 is given with its conserved first and last residue. Each record gives: clone size, V gene, D gene, J gene, CDR3 DNA, CDR3 protein. D genes are given only for firm matches. Clone sizes are given selectively: once, few, many, or a class where the clone is expanded.

size: NA
V: TRBV6-5
D: NA
J: TRBJ1-4
DNA: TGTGCCAGCAGTTCCCAAAAGGGATTGACTAATGAAAAACTGTTTTTT
CDR3: CASSSQKGLTNEKLFF

size: NA
V: TRBV5-1
D: TRBD1
J: TRBJ1-1
DNA: TGCGCCAGCACCCCTCGGACAGGGGGGATGAACACTGAAGCTTTCTTT
CDR3: CASTPRTGGMNTEAFF

size: once
V: TRBV9
D: NA
J: TRBJ2-7
DNA: TGTGCCAGCAGCGTAGGTCCGGGGACGCCCTACGAGCAGTACTTC
CDR3: CASSVGPGTPYEQYF

size: NA
V: TRBV10-3
D: TRBD2
J: TRBJ2-7
DNA: TGTGCCATCAGTAGTAGCGGGGACTCCTACGAGCAGTACTTC
CDR3: CAISSSGDSYEQYF

size: medium-sized
V: TRBV19
D: NA
J: TRBJ2-1
DNA: TGTGCCAGTAAGTCAGGCAGGGGTAAAATAAATGAGCAGTTCTTC
CDR3: CASKSGRGKINEQFF

size: once
V: TRBV9
D: NA
J: TRBJ2-5
DNA: TGTGCCAGCAGCGACCCGGGACGGCAAGAGACCCAGTACTTC
CDR3: CASSDPGRQETQYF

size: NA
V: TRBV7-9
D: NA
J: TRBJ1-5
DNA: TGTGCCAGCAGCTTCAGCAGTCAGCCCCAGCATTTT
CDR3: CASSFSSQPQHF

size: NA
V: TRBV19
D: NA
J: TRBJ2-7
DNA: TGTGCCAGTAGTATAGCTGCGGGGAGCTCCTACGAGCAGTACTTC
CDR3: CASSIAAGSSYEQYF

size: few
V: TRBV2
D: NA
J: TRBJ1-1
DNA: TGTGCCAGCAGGCCCTCCTATGCGGGACAAGAAGCTTTCTTT
CDR3: CASRPSYAGQEAFF

size: few
V: TRBV24-1
D: TRBD1
J: TRBJ1-1
DNA: TGTGCCACCAGTAGGGACAGGGACTCTGAAGCTTTCTTT
CDR3: CATSRDRDSEAFF

size: NA
V: TRBV7-9
D: NA
J: TRBJ2-1
DNA: TGTGCCAGCAGCTTAGCTCCCAGGGAGTATGGTTTCTTC
CDR3: CASSLAPREYGFF

size: few
V: TRBV2
D: TRBD1
J: TRBJ1-4
DNA: TGTGCCAGCAGTGCCCCGGGGACAGGTGAAAAACTGTTTTTT
CDR3: CASSAPGTGEKLFF

size: NA
V: TRBV18
D: TRBD1
J: TRBJ2-1
DNA: TGTGCCAGCTCACCACCATATGGGCGGGAAGGGACAGGGATGAATGAGCAGTTCTTC
CDR3: CASSPPYGREGTGMNEQFF

size: NA
V: TRBV5-1
D: NA
J: TRBJ1-2
DNA: TGCGCCAGCAGCTTGAACGGACAAACGACCTCTAACTATGGCTACACCTTC
CDR3: CASSLNGQTTSNYGYTF

size: NA
V: TRBV2
D: NA
J: TRBJ2-1
DNA: TGTGCCAGCAGTGATTCTCGTGGGGGATCTTACAATGAGCAGTTCTTC
CDR3: CASSDSRGGSYNEQFF

size: NA
V: TRBV9
D: NA
J: TRBJ2-2
DNA: TGTGCCAGCAGCGTCGTAGTTGCGGGGGAGCTGTTTTTT
CDR3: CASSVVVAGELFF

size: NA
V: TRBV5-4
D: TRBD1
J: TRBJ2-7
DNA: TGTGCCAGCAGACAGGGGAACTACGAGCAGTACTTC
CDR3: CASRQGNYEQYF

size: once
V: TRBV5-1
D: TRBD2
J: TRBJ2-3
DNA: TGCGCCAGCAGCTTACAGGCTTGGACTAGCGGACCAGATACGCAGTATTTT
CDR3: CASSLQAWTSGPDTQYF

size: NA
V: TRBV3-1/TRBV3-2
D: NA
J: TRBJ1-5
DNA: TGTGCCAGCAGCCAAGATAGGCAACAGCCCCAGCATTTT
CDR3: CASSQDRQQPQHF

size: NA
V: TRBV10-3
D: TRBD1
J: TRBJ1-5
DNA: TGTGCCATCAGTGCAGGGGGGAATAGCAATCAGCCCCAGCATTTT
CDR3: CAISAGGNSNQPQHF

size: few
V: TRBV15
D: NA
J: TRBJ2-3
DNA: TGTGCCACCAGCAGAGGCATGGGGGGGACAAGCACAGATACGCAGTATTTT
CDR3: CATSRGMGGTSTDTQYF

size: few
V: TRBV12-3/TRBV12-4
D: NA
J: TRBJ2-6
DNA: TGTGCCAGCAGTCATGGAGGGGCCAACGTCCTGACTTTC
CDR3: CASSHGGANVLTF

size: few
V: TRBV15
D: NA
J: TRBJ1-2
DNA: TGTGCCACCAGCAGAGATTACGGGGGGACTGGCTACACCTTC
CDR3: CATSRDYGGTGYTF

size: medium-sized
V: TRBV18
D: NA
J: TRBJ1-5
DNA: TGTGCCAGCTCACCAGAGCGGGGTAGCAATCAGCCCCAGCATTTT
CDR3: CASSPERGSNQPQHF

size: NA
V: TRBV27
D: NA
J: TRBJ1-6
DNA: TGTGCCAGCAGTTTATCGACGAGGGCCTATAATTCACCCCTCCACTTT
CDR3: CASSLSTRAYNSPLHF

size: NA
V: TRBV19
D: TRBD1
J: TRBJ1-1
DNA: TGTGCCAGTAGACCTGACAGGGGGAACACTGAAGCTTTCTTT
CDR3: CASRPDRGNTEAFF

size: NA
V: TRBV5-1
D: TRBD1
J: TRBJ2-3
DNA: TGCGCCAGCAGCAAGACAGGGAGCACAGATACGCAGTATTTT
CDR3: CASSKTGSTDTQYF

size: NA
V: TRBV27
D: TRBD1
J: TRBJ1-6
DNA: TGTGCCAGCAGTTTAACAGGGGTAGATTCACCCCTCCACTTT
CDR3: CASSLTGVDSPLHF

size: NA
V: TRBV7-3
D: NA
J: TRBJ2-3
DNA: TGTGCCAGCAGCTTAGACGGCACAGATACGCAGTATTTT
CDR3: CASSLDGTDTQYF

size: NA
V: TRBV7-8
D: NA
J: TRBJ1-1
DNA: TGTGCCAGCAGCTTACAGGGTTGGGGAGCTTTCTTT
CDR3: CASSLQGWGAFF

size: NA
V: TRBV19
D: NA
J: TRBJ1-2
DNA: TGTGCCAGTAGTCTGCGACAGTTTAACTATGGCTACACCTTC
CDR3: CASSLRQFNYGYTF

size: few
V: TRBV5-1
D: NA
J: TRBJ1-6
DNA: TGCGCCAGCAGCTTGGGTCCGGGATACGATTCACCCCTCCACTTT
CDR3: CASSLGPGYDSPLHF

size: NA
V: TRBV3-1/TRBV3-2
D: NA
J: TRBJ2-3
DNA: TGTGCCAGCAGCCTAGGCTGGATCGCAGATACGCAGTATTTT
CDR3: CASSLGWIADTQYF

size: NA
V: TRBV30
D: TRBD1
J: TRBJ1-6
DNA: TGTGCCTGGAGTGGGGACAGTCTAAATTCACCCCTCCACTTT
CDR3: CAWSGDSLNSPLHF

size: NA
V: TRBV24-1
D: NA
J: TRBJ2-3
DNA: TGTGCCACCAGTGATCCTCGGACTGAGAGCACAGATACGCAGTATTTT
CDR3: CATSDPRTESTDTQYF

size: NA
V: TRBV6-5
D: TRBD2
J: TRBJ2-7
DNA: TGTGCCAGCAGACCCGGACTAGCGGGCTCCGAGCAGTACTTC
CDR3: CASRPGLAGSEQYF

size: NA
V: TRBV19
D: TRBD1
J: TRBJ2-3
DNA: TGTGCCAGTAGTATAAGGGACAGGATTAGCACAGATACGCAGTATTTT
CDR3: CASSIRDRISTDTQYF

size: NA
V: TRBV5-1
D: NA
J: TRBJ2-2
DNA: TGCGCCAGCAGCTTGGAGCCGACCGGGGAGCTGTTTTTT
CDR3: CASSLEPTGELFF

size: NA
V: TRBV11-3
D: NA
J: TRBJ1-1
DNA: TGTGCCAGCAGCTTAGATAATACGGAAGCTTTCTTT
CDR3: CASSLDNTEAFF

size: few
V: TRBV18
D: TRBD1
J: TRBJ1-2
DNA: TGTGCCAGCTCACCAGACGCCGACAGGGCCGGCTACACCTTC
CDR3: CASSPDADRAGYTF

size: NA
V: TRBV9
D: NA
J: TRBJ2-7
DNA: TGTGCCAGCAGCGTAGGCCCCACCGGGTACGAGCAGTACTTC
CDR3: CASSVGPTGYEQYF

size: NA
V: TRBV30
D: NA
J: TRBJ1-5
DNA: TGTGCCTGGCAGGAAGGCAGCAATCAGCCCCAGCATTTT
CDR3: CAWQEGSNQPQHF

size: NA
V: TRBV3-1/TRBV3-2
D: TRBD2
J: TRBJ2-3
DNA: TGTGCCAGCAGCCGCCGCTTAGCGGGAGGCACAGATACGCAGTATTTT
CDR3: CASSRRLAGGTDTQYF

size: NA
V: TRBV30
D: NA
J: TRBJ1-3
DNA: TGTGCCTGGAGTTGGACAGCAATCTCTGGAAACACCATATATTTT
CDR3: CAWSWTAISGNTIYF

size: few
V: TRBV15
D: NA
J: TRBJ1-5
DNA: TGTGCCACCAGCAGAGAGCGGGGTTCAGGGCAGCCCCAGCATTTT
CDR3: CATSRERGSGQPQHF

size: NA
V: TRBV2
D: TRBD1
J: TRBJ1-2
DNA: TGTGCCAGCGCCCCGACCCAGGGGGCTAACTATGGCTACACCTTC
CDR3: CASAPTQGANYGYTF

size: few
V: TRBV13
D: TRBD1
J: TRBJ2-5
DNA: TGTGCCAGCAGCTGGGACAGGAGAAACCAGTACTTC
CDR3: CASSWDRRNQYF